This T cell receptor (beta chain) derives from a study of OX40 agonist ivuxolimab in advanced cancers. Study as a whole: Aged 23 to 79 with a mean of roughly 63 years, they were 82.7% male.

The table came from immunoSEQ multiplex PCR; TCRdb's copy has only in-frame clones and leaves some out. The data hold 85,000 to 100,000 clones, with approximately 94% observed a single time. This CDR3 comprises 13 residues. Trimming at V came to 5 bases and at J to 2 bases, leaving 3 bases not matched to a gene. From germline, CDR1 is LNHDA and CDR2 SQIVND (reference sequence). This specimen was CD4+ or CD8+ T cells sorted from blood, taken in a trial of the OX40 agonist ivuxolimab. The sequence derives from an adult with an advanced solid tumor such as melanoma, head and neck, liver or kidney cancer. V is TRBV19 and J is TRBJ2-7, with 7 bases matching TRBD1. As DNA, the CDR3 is TGTGCCAGTAGTGACAGGGCCCCCTACGAGCAGTACTTC. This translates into CASSDRAPYEQYF.